The 7 T cell receptor beta chains presented below share a single source sample, sequenced in a study of blood T cells in healthy people across ages. PCR was performed a second time for 7 to 11 cycles using a sample-barcoded 5' primer and a J-beta primer mix. TCRdb ran MiXCR on the 5' RACE reads and lists one entry per CDR3 protein. The sample yields 1.8 million or so distinct CDR3 sequences, approximately 40% seen once. The specimen sequenced was blood. The receptors originated from a human donor in good health.

This clonotype was counted only a few times. The genes are TRBV28 and TRBJ2-7; D is unresolved. The V gene's germline CDR1 is MDHEN and CDR2 SYDVKM. CDR3 length: 15 residues. V lost 6 bases, J lost 3 bases, and 18 bases lay in between. The CDR3 here is CASSQRSEPYYEQYF. The DNA for the CDR3 is TGTGCCAGCAGCCAAAGGTCGGAACCCTACTACGAGCAGTACTTC.

The chain links TRBV6-1 to TRBJ2-1; weak D call: TRBD1 (6 bases). The J call may be in error: the DNA end matches TRBJ2-7 better. Germline CDR1 reads MNHNS; CDR2 reads SASEGT. The CDR3 covers 15 residues. As DNA, the CDR3 is TGTGCCAGCAGTGAATTGGCAGGGACATACAATGAGCAGTACTTC. Protein: CASSELAGTYNEQYF.

The table lists this clonotype with a few counts. The chain couples TRBV6-5 to TRBJ1-2; D is ambiguous. V was trimmed by 2 bases and J by 4 bases, leaving 8 bases between them. There are 13 residues in the CDR3. The V gene's germline CDR1 is MNHEY and CDR2 SVGAGI. CDR3 protein: CASSYQAGYGYTF. The CDR3 DNA reads TGTGCCAGCAGTTACCAGGCAGGCTATGGCTACACCTTC.

The gene calls are TRBV28 and TRBJ1-2; 8 bases are shared with TRBD1. Germline trimming cut 4 bases from V and 3 bases from J; bases unmatched to any gene: 7. The CDR3 runs to 15 residues. CDR1 and CDR2 (germline): MDHEN, SYDVKM. The CDR3 here is CASSSTGGIHYGYTF. The CDR3 DNA sequence: TGTGCCAGCAGTTCAACAGGGGGGATACACTATGGCTACACCTTC.

This clonotype was found a few times. This chain uses TRBV7-6 with TRBJ1-4; 7 nucleotides align to TRBD1. After removal of 4 bases from V and 0 bases from J, the junction contained 11 bases not matched to a gene. Germline loops: CDR1 SGHVS, CDR2 FNYEAQ. This CDR3 is 18 amino acids long. The CDR3, as DNA: TGTGCCAGCAGCTCCCCCAGGGGACAGATTGCAACTAATGAAAAACTGTTTTTT. Protein product: CASSSPRGQIATNEKLFF.

This clonotype was picked up a small number of times. The CDR3 region has the DNA TGTGCCAGCAGCAAAATCGACAGGGATCCCTATAATTCACCCCTCCACTTT. As protein: CASSKIDRDPYNSPLHF. This chain uses TRBV21-1 with TRBJ1-6; the table assigns TRBD1, which was not confirmed against the DNA. TRBV21-1 is tagged as a pseudogene. The CDR3 sequence is 17 residues long.

This sequence joins TRBV28 and TRBJ1-2; D is unclear. CDR1 and CDR2 (germline): MDHEN, SYDVKM. Trimming took off 6 bases at V and 4 bases at J, with 12 bases between the two ends. The CDR3 is made up of 13 amino acids. The CDR3 DNA reads TGTGCCAGCAGCCGCGTTCCGACCTATGGCTACACCTTC. Translation: CASSRVPTYGYTF.